Listed below are T cell receptor beta chains from one sample, sequenced in a study of T cell responses to AZD1222 COVID-19 vaccine. The protocol was immunoSEQ multiplex PCR, while the TCRdb copy is restricted to in-frame clones and leaves out a portion. The data contain tens of thousands of clones, roughly 80% of them seen just once; the ten biggest clones take up roughly 20%. The material sequenced was peripheral blood, taken on day 0 of AZD1222 vaccination. Every receptor here comes from an adult in good health. The CDR3 runs from the conserved cysteine through the conserved F or W. Each record gives: J gene, clone size, D gene, V gene, CDR3 DNA, CDR3 protein. A D gene is named only where the DNA matches it firmly. Expanded clones are given a class, and other clones once, few, many or no size at all.

J: TRBJ1-6
size: NA
D: NA
V: TRBV30
DNA: TGTGCCTGGACTACCTTGGATAATTCACCCCTCCACTTT
CDR3: CAWTTLDNSPLHF

J: TRBJ1-5
size: NA
D: NA
V: TRBV6-5
DNA: TGTGCCAGCAGTTACTCGTGGCATAGCAATCAGCCCCAGCATTTT
CDR3: CASSYSWHSNQPQHF

J: TRBJ2-7
size: NA
D: TRBD2
V: TRBV11-2
DNA: TGTGCCAGCAGCTTAGTGTGGACTAGCGGGAGAGATCAGTACTTC
CDR3: CASSLVWTSGRDQYF

J: TRBJ2-1
size: NA
D: TRBD1
V: TRBV7-6
DNA: TGTGCCAGCAGCACCGGACAGGGGGGGGTAGGTGAGCAGTTCTTC
CDR3: CASSTGQGGVGEQFF

J: TRBJ2-7
size: many
D: NA
V: TRBV7-9
DNA: TGTGCCAGCAGCTTTGAAGCGGCCTACGAGCAGTACTTC
CDR3: CASSFEAAYEQYF

J: TRBJ1-2
size: NA
D: NA
V: TRBV13
DNA: TGTGCCAGCAGCTTAGGGAGCTATGGCTACACCTTC
CDR3: CASSLGSYGYTF

J: TRBJ2-1
size: once
D: TRBD2
V: TRBV5-1
DNA: TGCGCCAGCAGCCTCTATAGAACTAGCGGTAGCTCCTACAATGAGCAGTTCTTC
CDR3: CASSLYRTSGSSYNEQFF

J: TRBJ2-1
size: few
D: NA
V: TRBV19
DNA: TGTGCCAGTAGTATAGGCCAGGGTTGGAACAATGAGCAGTTCTTC
CDR3: CASSIGQGWNNEQFF

J: TRBJ2-2
size: NA
D: NA
V: TRBV15
DNA: TGTGCCACCAGCAGAGTAAAGGCCGGGGAGCTGTTTTTT
CDR3: CATSRVKAGELFF

J: TRBJ2-7
size: NA
D: NA
V: TRBV6-1
DNA: TGTGCCAGCAGTGAATACGGGGAATCCTACGAGCAGTACTTC
CDR3: CASSEYGESYEQYF

J: TRBJ2-7
size: NA
D: NA
V: TRBV6-6
DNA: TGTGCCAGCAGTTCGAGTCGGCTAGTTCTGGGCGAGCAGTACTTC
CDR3: CASSSSRLVLGEQYF

J: TRBJ1-2
size: NA
D: TRBD1
V: TRBV6-5
DNA: TGTGCCAGCATAAGGACAGGGACTAACTATGGCTACACCTTC
CDR3: CASIRTGTNYGYTF

J: TRBJ2-5
size: NA
D: NA
V: TRBV7-7
DNA: TGTGCTAGCAGCTTATATACAGGGCACCAAGAGACCCAGTACTTC
CDR3: CASSLYTGHQETQYF

J: TRBJ2-3
size: NA
D: NA
V: TRBV18
DNA: TGTGCCAGCTCACCGGAGATTACGCAGTATTTT
CDR3: CASSPEITQYF

J: TRBJ2-2
size: NA
D: TRBD2
V: TRBV3-1/TRBV3-2
DNA: TGTGCCAGCAGCCTACTTGCTAGCGGGAACACCGGGGAGCTGTTTTTT
CDR3: CASSLLASGNTGELFF

J: TRBJ1-1
size: NA
D: NA
V: TRBV19
DNA: TGTGCCAGTAGGGAGAGTGGAGGGACTGAAGCTTTCTTT
CDR3: CASRESGGTEAFF

J: TRBJ2-1
size: NA
D: NA
V: TRBV27
DNA: TGTGCCAGCGCCGACTTCACCTACAATGAGCAGTTCTTC
CDR3: CASADFTYNEQFF

J: TRBJ1-2
size: NA
D: NA
V: TRBV5-6
DNA: TGTGCCAGCAGCTTGAGCTTGACGGAGGTAAATGGCTACACCTTC
CDR3: CASSLSLTEVNGYTF

J: TRBJ2-1
size: few
D: NA
V: TRBV7-2
DNA: TGTGCCAGCAGCTGGGCGGGAACTGCTTCCTACAATGAGCAGTTCTTC
CDR3: CASSWAGTASYNEQFF

J: TRBJ2-7
size: NA
D: TRBD2
V: TRBV6-5
DNA: TGTGCCAGCAGCCTAGCGGGCCTCACCTACGAGCAGTACTTC
CDR3: CASSLAGLTYEQYF

J: TRBJ1-5
size: NA
D: NA
V: TRBV7-9
DNA: TGTGCCAGCGCGGAGGGTCCTCAGCCCCAGCATTTT
CDR3: CASAEGPQPQHF

J: TRBJ2-5
size: NA
D: TRBD2
V: TRBV5-1
DNA: TGCGCCAGCAGCTTGGGGGGACTAGCGTCGGAGACCCAGTACTTC
CDR3: CASSLGGLASETQYF

J: TRBJ1-5
size: few
D: NA
V: TRBV5-4
DNA: TGTGCCAGCAGCTTGGACAATCAGCCCCAGCATTTT
CDR3: CASSLDNQPQHF

J: TRBJ1-2
size: NA
D: NA
V: TRBV7-9
DNA: TGTGCCAGCAGCTTAGATTGGCAGCGGGCTAAAGGCTACACCTTC
CDR3: CASSLDWQRAKGYTF

J: TRBJ1-4
size: NA
D: NA
V: TRBV2
DNA: TGTGCCAGCAGGGCACATCCAACTAATGAAAAACTGTTTTTT
CDR3: CASRAHPTNEKLFF

J: TRBJ2-1
size: NA
D: NA
V: TRBV4-3
DNA: TGCGCCAGCAGCCAAGTAACAAGCGGTTACAATGAGCAGTTCTTC
CDR3: CASSQVTSGYNEQFF

J: TRBJ2-5
size: NA
D: NA
V: TRBV12-3/TRBV12-4
DNA: TGTGCCAGCAGTTTCCCAGGGAGGAAGACCCAGTACTTC
CDR3: CASSFPGRKTQYF

J: TRBJ2-7
size: NA
D: NA
V: TRBV6-1
DNA: TGTGCCAGCAGTGAACGGACAAGAGAGCAGTACTTC
CDR3: CASSERTREQYF

J: TRBJ2-3
size: NA
D: TRBD1
V: TRBV27
DNA: TGTGCCAGCGCCCCAACCGGGACAGGGGTTTTAGTTGGCGATACGCAGTATTTT
CDR3: CASAPTGTGVLVGDTQYF